This T cell receptor (beta chain) was recovered during a study of cytomegalovirus exposure and HLA in healthy donors. Clones were read by immunoSEQ multiplex PCR, and TCRdb kept only the in-frame ones, dropping some. This sample has around 95,000 clones, with 85% found just once. Input material: PBMCs. The receptor was isolated from a man between 18 and 29 years old in good health and CMV-seropositive.

Here the CDR3 reads CASRQRTSGYYNEQFF. The DNA of the CDR3 is TGTGCCAGCAGGCAGCGGACTAGCGGATATTACAATGAGCAGTTCTTC. The chain couples TRBV6-6 to TRBJ2-1, with 10 nucleotides matching TRBD2. J was trimmed by 4 bases and V by 6 bases; bases with no gene match: 9. The CDR3 loop spans 16 amino acids. The germline gives CDR1 MNHNY, CDR2 SVGAGI (reference sequence).